This T cell receptor (beta chain) was found in a study of blood T cell repertoires in COVID-19. Study background: COVID-19 samples, acute and convalescent, were from the United States, Italy and Spain. T cells, B-cell-depleted T cells, or PBMCs provided the cDNA or gDNA that served as material.

The V gene end was trimmed by 4 bases and the J gene end by 6 bases; junction bases not matched to a gene: 12. CDR1 is SGHVS and CDR2 is FQNEAQ in the germline V gene. This CDR3 has 16 amino acids. The table came from immunoSEQ multiplex PCR; TCRdb's copy has only in-frame clones and leaves some out. The profile shows more than 200,000 clones, around 86% of them singletons. The V and J genes are TRBV7-8 and TRBJ1-5, with 7 bases fitting TRBD1. Specimen: peripheral blood. This TCR was sampled from a woman aged 55-69 years with COVID-19, enrolled during active disease. The CDR3 DNA is TGTGCCAGCAGCTACGACGTAGGGCAGGGGGGTCAGCCCCAGCATTTT. Protein: CASSYDVGQGGQPQHF.